This T cell receptor beta chain is from a study of CD8 T cell repertoires and HIV-1 epitope variants. Overall study context: Tested: three Gag epitope families, Nef HW9 and YT9. Enriched T cells were co-cultured with equal autologous T cell-negative cells.

Regarding this clone: Its antigen remains unknown.

The germline gives CDR1 SGHAT, CDR2 FQDESV (reference sequence). V lost 5 bases and J lost 1, with 3 bases in between. This CDR3 comprises 11 residues. General study results and limits: Nine or ten antigen-specific TCR beta clonotypes were found; five or six seemed cross-reactive to variants.

On the immunoSEQ platform, TCR beta CDR3s were sequenced at survey depth. The repertoire was sequenced with immunoSEQ multiplex PCR; TCRdb's copy has only in-frame clones and lacks some. In the table there are approximately 5,000 clones, over 60% of which are singletons. The receptor's source is a male donor with HIV. The sequencing sample was made of cultured CD8+ T cells derived from PBMCs. This chain connects TRBV11-1 to TRBJ2-7, with D unresolved. The CDR3 DNA reads as TGTGCCAGCAGCGCTTCCTACGAGCAGTACTTC. Translating it yields CASSASYEQYF.